This TCR beta chain appears in the sequencing data of a study of shared clonotypes between healthy human individuals. Study overall: Three plates each covered CD4 naive and memory; CD8 naive two, CD8 memory one. Notes on the study in general: Sharing across four donors was highest in naive CD4 (approximately 5%) and lowest in memory CD8 (approximately 0.4%). Richness estimates generally favored naive over memory subsets. Exclusively blood specimens were collected; tissue repertoires likely differ.

V was cut by 0 bases and J by 0 bases, with 7 bases left in between. The CDR3 is made up of 15 amino acids. The germline V gene has CDR1 SGHRS and CDR2 YFSETQ. The table came from immunoSEQ multiplex PCR; TCRdb's copy has only in-frame clones and leaves some out. There are fewer than 2.5 million clones in the sample; 93% occur only once, and 0.36% lies in the top ten. This clone was detected a few times. What it recognizes is unknown. Other DNA sequences in the sample encode the same CDR3. Sequencing used naive CD4+ T cells from PBMCs. The subset: CD45RA+ positively selected. The TCR originated in a man in his late teens or twenties in good health. Some clones in this sample may be carry-over from other donors' samples. The rearrangement uses TRBV5-1 and TRBJ2-1, with unresolved D. CDR3 in amino acids: CASSLALSSYNEQFF. The DNA for the CDR3 is TGCGCCAGCAGCTTGGCCCTAAGCTCCTACAATGAGCAGTTCTTC.